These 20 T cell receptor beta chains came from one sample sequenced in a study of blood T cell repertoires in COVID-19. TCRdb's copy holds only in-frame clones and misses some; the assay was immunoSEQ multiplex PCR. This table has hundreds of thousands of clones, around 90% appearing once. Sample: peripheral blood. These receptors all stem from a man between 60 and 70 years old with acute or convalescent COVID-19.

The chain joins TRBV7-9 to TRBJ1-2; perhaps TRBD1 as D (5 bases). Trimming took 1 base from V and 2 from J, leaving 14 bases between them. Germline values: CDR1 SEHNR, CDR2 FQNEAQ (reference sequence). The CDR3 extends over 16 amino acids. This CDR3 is CASSLGGVDINYGYTF. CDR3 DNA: TGTGCCAGCAGCTTAGGGGGTGTGGACATAAACTATGGCTACACCTTC.

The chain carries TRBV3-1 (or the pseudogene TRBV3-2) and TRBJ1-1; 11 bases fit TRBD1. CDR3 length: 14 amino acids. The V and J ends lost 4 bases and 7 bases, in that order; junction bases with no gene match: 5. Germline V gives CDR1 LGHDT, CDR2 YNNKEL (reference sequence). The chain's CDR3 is CASSRTGGRGEAFF. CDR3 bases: TGTGCCAGCAGCCGGACAGGGGGCAGAGGTGAAGCTTTCTTT.

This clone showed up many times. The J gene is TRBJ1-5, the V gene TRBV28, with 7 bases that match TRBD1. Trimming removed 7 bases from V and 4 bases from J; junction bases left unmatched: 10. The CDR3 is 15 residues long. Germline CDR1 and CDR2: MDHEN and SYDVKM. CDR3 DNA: TGTGCCAGCACCAAGACAGGGATTCCAAATCAGCCCCAGCATTTT. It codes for CASTKTGIPNQPQHF.

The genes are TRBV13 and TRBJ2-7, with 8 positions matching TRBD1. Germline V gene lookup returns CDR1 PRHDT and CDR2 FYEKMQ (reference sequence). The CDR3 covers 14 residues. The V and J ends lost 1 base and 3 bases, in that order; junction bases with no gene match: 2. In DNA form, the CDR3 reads TGTGCCAGCAGCTTAGACAGGGGGAACTACGAGCAGTACTTC. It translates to CASSLDRGNYEQYF.

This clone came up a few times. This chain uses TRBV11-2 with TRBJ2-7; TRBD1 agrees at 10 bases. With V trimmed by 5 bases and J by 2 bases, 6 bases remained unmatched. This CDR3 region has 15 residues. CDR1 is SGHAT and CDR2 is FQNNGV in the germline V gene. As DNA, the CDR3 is TGTGCCAGCAGCCCCGAGGACAGGGGGGCCTACGAGCAGTACTTC. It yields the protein CASSPEDRGAYEQYF.

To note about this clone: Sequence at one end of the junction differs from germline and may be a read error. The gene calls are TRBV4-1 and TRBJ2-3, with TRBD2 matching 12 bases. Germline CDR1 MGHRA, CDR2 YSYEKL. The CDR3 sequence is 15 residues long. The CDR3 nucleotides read TGCGCCAGCAGCCGAACTCTACCTAGGGGACTAGCGGGTCTTTTT. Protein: CASSRTLPRGLAGLF.

This chain's CDR3 is CASSIRRTDRAQETQYF. CDR3 DNA: TGTGCCAGTAGTATTAGGCGGACAGACAGGGCCCAAGAGACCCAGTACTTC. The chain is built from TRBV19 and TRBJ2-5; TRBD1 aligns across 7 bases. This CDR3 is built from 17 residues. V lost 3 bases to trimming and J lost 1 base; unmatched junction nucleotides: 11. CDR1 and CDR2 (germline): LNHDA, SQIVND (reference sequence).

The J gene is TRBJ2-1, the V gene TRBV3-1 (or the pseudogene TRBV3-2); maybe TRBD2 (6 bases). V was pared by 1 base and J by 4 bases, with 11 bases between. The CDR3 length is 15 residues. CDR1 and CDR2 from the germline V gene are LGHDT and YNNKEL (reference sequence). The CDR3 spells CASSQGLGGYNEQFF. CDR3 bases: TGTGCCAGCAGCCAAGGTCTCGGGGGATACAATGAGCAGTTCTTC.

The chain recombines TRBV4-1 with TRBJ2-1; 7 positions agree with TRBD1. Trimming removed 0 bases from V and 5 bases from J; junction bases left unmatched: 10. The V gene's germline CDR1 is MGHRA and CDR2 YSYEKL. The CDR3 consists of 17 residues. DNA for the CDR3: TGCGCCAGCAGCCAAGACCGAGGGGGACAGCACCACAATGAGCAGTTCTTC. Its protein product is CASSQDRGGQHHNEQFF.

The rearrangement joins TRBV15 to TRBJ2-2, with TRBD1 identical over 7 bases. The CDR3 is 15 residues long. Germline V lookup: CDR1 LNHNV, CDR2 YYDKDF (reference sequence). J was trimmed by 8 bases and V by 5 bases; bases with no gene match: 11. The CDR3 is CATSSGQPPAGELFF. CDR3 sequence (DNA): TGTGCCACCAGCTCGGGACAGCCTCCGGCGGGGGAGCTGTTTTTT.

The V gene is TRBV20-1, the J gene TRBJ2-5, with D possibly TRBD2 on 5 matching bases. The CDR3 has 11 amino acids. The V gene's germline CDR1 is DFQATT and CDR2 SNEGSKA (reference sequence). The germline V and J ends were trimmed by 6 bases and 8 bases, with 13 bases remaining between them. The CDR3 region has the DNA TGCAGTGCCTCCTTACGGGGAACCCAGTACTTC. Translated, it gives CSASLRGTQYF.

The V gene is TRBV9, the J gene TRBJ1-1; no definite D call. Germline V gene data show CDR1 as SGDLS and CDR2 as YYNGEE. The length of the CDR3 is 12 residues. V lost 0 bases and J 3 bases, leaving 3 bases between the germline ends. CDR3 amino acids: CASSVADTEAFF. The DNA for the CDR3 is TGTGCCAGCAGCGTAGCCGACACTGAAGCTTTCTTT.

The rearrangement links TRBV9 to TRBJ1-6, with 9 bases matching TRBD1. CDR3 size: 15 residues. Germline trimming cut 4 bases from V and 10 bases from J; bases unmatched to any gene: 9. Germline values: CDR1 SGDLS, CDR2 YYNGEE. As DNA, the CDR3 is TGTGCCAGCAGCCCCAGACAGGGGGTCTCCTCACCCCTCCACTTT. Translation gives CASSPRQGVSSPLHF.

The CDR3 spells CASSQEGTGYEQFF. The DNA for the CDR3 is TGTGCCAGCAGCCAGGAGGGGACAGGATATGAGCAGTTCTTC. This chain uses TRBV7-6 with TRBJ2-1; 8 bases match TRBD1. The V and J ends lost 5 bases and 8 bases, in that order; junction bases with no gene match: 8. From germline, CDR1 is SGHVS and CDR2 FNYEAQ. The CDR3 sequence is 14 residues long.

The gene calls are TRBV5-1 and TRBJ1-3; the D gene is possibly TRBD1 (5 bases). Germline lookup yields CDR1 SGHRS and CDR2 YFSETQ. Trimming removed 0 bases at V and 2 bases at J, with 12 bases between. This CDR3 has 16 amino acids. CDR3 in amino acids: CASSLAPQGTGNTIYF. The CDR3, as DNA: TGCGCCAGCAGCTTGGCCCCGCAGGGAACTGGAAACACCATATATTTT.

This chain's CDR3 is CASSLPTYPSSYEQYF. For the CDR3, the DNA is TGTGCCAGCAGCCTCCCCACATACCCCAGCTCCTACGAGCAGTACTTC. The chain employs TRBV21-1 and TRBJ2-7; the table calls TRBD1, which could not be checked here. TRBV21-1 is listed as a pseudogene. The CDR3 consists of 16 residues.

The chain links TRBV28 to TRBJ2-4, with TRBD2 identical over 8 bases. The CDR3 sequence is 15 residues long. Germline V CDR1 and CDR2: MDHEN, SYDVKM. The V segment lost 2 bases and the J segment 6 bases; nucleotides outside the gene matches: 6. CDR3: CASSLLRGGVNIQYF. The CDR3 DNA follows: TGTGCCAGCAGTTTACTTCGGGGGGGCGTAAACATTCAGTACTTC. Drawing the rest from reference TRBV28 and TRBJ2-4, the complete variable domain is DVKVTQSSRYLVKRTGEKVFLECVQDMDHENMFWYRQDPGLGLRLIYFSYDVKMKEKGDIPEGYSVSREKKERFSLILESASTNQTSMYLCASSLLRGGVNIQYFGAGTRLSVL.

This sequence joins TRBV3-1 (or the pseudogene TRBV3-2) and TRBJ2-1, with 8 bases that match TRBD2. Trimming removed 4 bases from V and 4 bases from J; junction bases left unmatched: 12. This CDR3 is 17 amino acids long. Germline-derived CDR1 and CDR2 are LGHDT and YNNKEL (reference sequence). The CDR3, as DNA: TGTGCCAGCAGCCCAGCTCAGGGGACTAGACATTACAATGAGCAGTTCTTC. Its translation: CASSPAQGTRHYNEQFF.

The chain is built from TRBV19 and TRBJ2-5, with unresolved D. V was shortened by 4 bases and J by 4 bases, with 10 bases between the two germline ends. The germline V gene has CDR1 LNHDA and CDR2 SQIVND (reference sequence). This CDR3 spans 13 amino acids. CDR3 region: CASSTPRGETQYF. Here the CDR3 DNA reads TGTGCCAGTAGTACCCCAAGAGGAGAGACCCAGTACTTC.

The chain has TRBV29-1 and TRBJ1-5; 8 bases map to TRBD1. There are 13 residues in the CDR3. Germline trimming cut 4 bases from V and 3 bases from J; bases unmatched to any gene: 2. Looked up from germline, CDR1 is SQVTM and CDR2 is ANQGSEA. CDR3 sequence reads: CSVGDRINQPQHF. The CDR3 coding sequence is TGCAGCGTTGGGGACAGGATCAATCAGCCCCAGCATTTT.